The 21 T cell receptor beta chains presented below share a single source sample, sequenced in a study of T cell repertoires in cytomegalovirus infection. TCRdb recomputed calls from the reads with MiXCR, one row per CDR3 protein. The data show 630,000 or so distinct CDR3 sequences, around 24% seen once. The sequencing input was CD8+ T cells from PBMCs. These receptors all come from a human donor in good health (CMV status not recorded). Some clones in this sample may be carry-over from other donors' samples.

The chain employs TRBV20-1 and TRBJ1-1, with no clear D. Between the trimmed V and J ends, which lost 0 bases and 0 bases, there was a span of 14 bases. This CDR3 has 16 residues. Germline CDR1 and CDR2: DFQATT and SNEGSKA (reference sequence). Here the CDR3 DNA reads TGCAGTGCTAGAGATTATCAGGAGGGCATGAACACTGAAGCTTTCTTT. This gives the protein CSARDYQEGMNTEAFF.

In its sample, this clonotype was seen many times. This chain joins TRBV7-6 and TRBJ2-7, with 9 positions matching TRBD2. The CDR3 sequence is 16 residues long. Germline CDR1 and CDR2: SGHVS and FNYEAQ. V was clipped by 0 bases and J by 2 bases; unmatched bases: 5. CDR3 region: CASSLASGGHPYEQYF. CDR3 nucleotide sequence: TGTGCCAGCAGCTTAGCTAGCGGGGGCCACCCCTACGAGCAGTACTTC.

The V and J genes are TRBV27 and TRBJ2-1, with 10 bases identical to TRBD2. Germline CDR1 is MNHEY and CDR2 is SMNVEV (reference sequence). The CDR3 totals 15 residues. The trim removed 2 bases at V and 9 bases at J, leaving 7 bases unmatched. CDR3 DNA sequence: TGTGCCAGCAGTTTAAGTGAAGCGGGGGGGTCTGAGCAGTTCTTC. Its translation is CASSLSEAGGSEQFF.

Regarding this clonotype: Given the absence of the conserved phenylalanine or tryptophan at the CDR3 end, a read error is likely. This CDR3 reads CSAGTGDSYEQYA. CDR3 in DNA: TGCAGTGCTGGGACAGGAGATTCCTACGAGCAGTACGCC. The chain carries TRBV20-1 and TRBJ2-7, with TRBD1 matching over 8 bases. Losses at the gene ends were 5 bases for V and 1 base for J; bases not matched to a gene: 4. Germline CDR1 reads DFQATT; CDR2 reads SNEGSKA (reference sequence). CDR3 length: 13 amino acids.

The table lists this clonotype with many counts. The chain joins TRBV7-6 to TRBJ1-2; 7 bases fit TRBD1. From germline, CDR1 is SGHVS and CDR2 FNYEAQ. This CDR3 contains 14 residues. The V gene end was trimmed by 1 base and the J gene end by 6 bases; junction bases not matched to a gene: 5. The CDR3 DNA reads as TGTGCCAGCAGCTTAGTAGGGGGCGCAGATGGCTACACCTTC. Translation: CASSLVGGADGYTF.

This clonotype was found a few times. The J gene is TRBJ2-7, the V gene TRBV7-9; 9 bases map to TRBD1. V trimming: 6 bases; J trimming: 6 bases; junction bases outside the gene matches: 12. CDR1 is SEHNR and CDR2 is FQNEAQ in the germline V gene (reference sequence). The CDR3 spans 15 residues. Here the CDR3 DNA reads TGTGCCAGCAGTCACCCGGGACAGGGTAATACCGAGCAGTACTTC. Translated: CASSHPGQGNTEQYF.

The table lists this clonotype with a few counts. The rearrangement links TRBV7-4 to TRBJ1-1, with 9 positions matching TRBD1. The V gene end was trimmed by 2 bases and the J gene end by 4 bases; junction bases not matched to a gene: 8. The germline CDR1 and CDR2 sequences are SGHVT and SQSDAQ. The CDR3 covers 16 residues. The CDR3 loop is CASSLPSRTGVTEAFF. The CDR3 bases are TGTGCCAGCAGCTTACCGTCTCGGACAGGGGTCACTGAAGCTTTCTTT.

Many counts were recorded for this clonotype. V usage is TRBV7-2 and J usage is TRBJ2-5; 14 bases are a match to TRBD2. The CDR3 consists of 17 residues. Germline V gene lookup returns CDR1 SGHTA and CDR2 FQGNSA. The V segment lost 5 bases and the J segment 5 bases; nucleotides outside the gene matches: 10. The CDR3 loop reads CASSTRLAGGPRETQYF. The DNA of the CDR3 is TGTGCCAGCAGCACAAGACTAGCGGGGGGGCCGCGGGAGACCCAGTACTTC.

In its sample, this clonotype was seen once. A much more abundant neighbour one base away suggests this may be a read error. This CDR3 is CASSLGCLRSSYNEQFF. The CDR3 DNA follows: TGTGCCAGCAGCTTAGGGTGTCTCAGGAGCTCCTACAATGAGCAGTTCTTC. This chain connects TRBV7-3 to TRBJ2-1; D unresolved. CDR3 length: 17 residues. Germline V CDR1 and CDR2: SGHTA, FQGTGA. The V and J ends lost 2 bases and 0 bases respectively, with 14 bases between them.

At least ten counts were recorded for this clonotype. The chain employs TRBV6-1 and TRBJ1-6; no reliable D call. Trimming took off 5 bases at V and 9 bases at J, with 8 bases between the two ends. CDR1 and CDR2 (germline): MNHNS, SASEGT. CDR3 length: 12 amino acids. The CDR3 nucleotides read TGTGCCAGCAGTTTCCCTCGTTCACCCCTCCACTTT. It is translated as CASSFPRSPLHF.

The chain carries TRBV10-2 and TRBJ1-2, with 7 bases identical to TRBD1. The germline CDR1 and CDR2 sequences are WSHSY and SAAADI. V shed 6 bases and J 7 bases; nucleotides not matched to a gene: 26. This CDR3 is 19 amino acids long. In nucleotides, the CDR3 is TGCGCCAGCAGCGTTAGAGAACGTCAGGGGGATTCCCCTTTGCGTGGCTACACCTTC. Protein sequence: CASSVRERQGDSPLRGYTF.

The V call is TRBV24-1, the J call TRBJ2-2; D is undetermined. Trimming pared 3 bases from V and 7 bases from J, leaving 8 bases between. The germline gives CDR1 KGHDR, CDR2 SFDVKD. CDR3 size: 13 residues. For the CDR3, the DNA is TGTGCCACCAGTGATACAACCAACGGGGAGCTGTTTTTT. This encodes CATSDTTNGELFF.

This clonotype was seen at least ten times. The rearrangement uses TRBV7-2 and TRBJ1-2; 7 bases line up with TRBD1. Germline V lookup: CDR1 SGHTA, CDR2 FQGNSA. The CDR3 totals 14 residues. V was clipped by 5 bases and J by 2 bases; unmatched bases: 5. The CDR3 DNA sequence: TGTGCCAGCAGCCCGACAGGGCTAAACTATGGCTACACCTTC. Translation: CASSPTGLNYGYTF.

This clonotype was observed a handful of times. The chain uses TRBV6-1 and TRBJ2-7, with D unclear. This CDR3 has 14 residues. In germline, CDR1 is MNHNS, CDR2 SASEGT. The germline V and J ends were trimmed by 1 base and 2 bases, with 9 bases remaining between them. The DNA for the CDR3 is TGTGCCAGCAGTGAAGGACACGTTGCCTACGAGCAGTACGTC. Amino acids: CASSEGHVAYEQYV.

There are a few counts of this clonotype. The chain carries TRBV29-1 and TRBJ1-5, with D possibly being TRBD1 (5 bases). The V end lost 1 base, the J end lost 7 bases, and 14 bases lay between the germline ends. The CDR3 covers 14 residues. The germline V gene encodes CDR1 SQVTM and CDR2 ANQGSEA. DNA of the CDR3: TGCAGCGTTGAAGGGGGCGACAGTGGCCAGCCCCAGCATTTT. It specifies CSVEGGDSGQPQHF.

In its sample, this clonotype was seen a few times. The gene calls are TRBV20-1 and TRBJ2-7, with 8 bases aligning to TRBD2. With V trimmed by 0 bases and J by 0 bases, 4 bases remained unmatched. Germline lookup yields CDR1 DFQATT and CDR2 SNEGSKA (reference sequence). The CDR3 spans 15 residues. The CDR3 DNA reads TGCAGTGCTAGAGATAGAGCGGGGGCCTCCTACGAGCAGTACGTC. Translating it yields CSARDRAGASYEQYV.

This clonotype was counted many times. V usage is TRBV7-2 and J usage is TRBJ1-2, with 8 bases aligning to TRBD1. The CDR3 has 15 residues. After removal of 0 bases from V and 4 bases from J, the junction contained 4 bases not matched to a gene. Germline V gene sequence: CDR1 SGHTA, CDR2 FQGNSA. CDR3 nucleotides: TGTGCCAGCAGCTTAGCCAGGGGGCTGGGCTATGGCTACACCTTC. Residues: CASSLARGLGYGYTF.

This clonotype turned up a few times. The chain has TRBV12-3 or TRBV12-4 and TRBJ2-1; D ambiguous. This CDR3 is built from 14 residues. V lost 7 bases, J lost 2 bases, and 12 bases lay in between. The chain's CDR3 is CASKGRPTYNEQFF. CDR3 sequence (DNA): TGTGCCAGCAAGGGCCGCCCGACCTACAATGAGCAGTTCTTC.

At least ten counts were recorded for this clonotype. The chain employs TRBV28 and TRBJ1-1; D is unresolved. Germline CDR1 and CDR2: MDHEN and SYDVKM. The CDR3 contains 13 residues. Trimming stripped 6 bases from V and 1 base from J, with 9 bases between. CDR3 nucleotides: TGTGCCAGCAGGGTAAGGGAGAACACTGAAGCTTTCTTT. This gives the protein CASRVRENTEAFF.

The chain is built from TRBV5-5 and TRBJ2-3, with D uncertain. This CDR3 spans 14 amino acids. V was shortened by 1 base and J by 6 bases, with 12 bases between the two germline ends. Germline CDR1 reads SGHKS; CDR2 reads YYEKEE (reference sequence). CDR3 nucleotides: TGTGCCAGCAGCTTGCATGGGAACAAGGATACGCAGTATTTT. It yields the protein CASSLHGNKDTQYF.

In regard to this clonotype: Possible read error: a much larger clone is one base away. The chain has TRBV10-3 and TRBJ2-1, with a tentative D call TRBD2 (6 bases). Germline CDR1 ENHRY, CDR2 SYGVKD. V was pared by 6 bases and J by 0 bases, with 9 bases between. This CDR3 contains 14 residues. CDR3 DNA: TGTGCCATCAGCCACGGGGGCTCCTACAATGAGCAGTTCTTC. This encodes CAISHGGSYNEQFF.